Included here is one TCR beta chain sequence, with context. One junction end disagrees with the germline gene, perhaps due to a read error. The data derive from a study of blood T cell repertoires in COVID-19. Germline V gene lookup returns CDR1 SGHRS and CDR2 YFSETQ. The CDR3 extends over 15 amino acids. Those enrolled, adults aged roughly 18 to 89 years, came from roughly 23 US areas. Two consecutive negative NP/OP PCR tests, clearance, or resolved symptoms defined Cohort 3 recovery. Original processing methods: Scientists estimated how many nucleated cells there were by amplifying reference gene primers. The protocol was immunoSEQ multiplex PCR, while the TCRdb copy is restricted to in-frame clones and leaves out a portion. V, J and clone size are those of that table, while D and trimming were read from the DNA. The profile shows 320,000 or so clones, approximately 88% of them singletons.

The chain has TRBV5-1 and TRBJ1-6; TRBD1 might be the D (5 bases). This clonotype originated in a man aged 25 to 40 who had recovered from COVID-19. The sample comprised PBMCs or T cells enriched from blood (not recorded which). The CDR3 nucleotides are TGCGCCATCAGCAGCCAGGAGGGGATTGATTCACCCCTCCACTTT. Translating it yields CAISSQEGIDSPLHF.